What follows describes a single T cell receptor (beta chain). Its antigen is currently unknown. The V end lost 1 base, the J end lost 3 bases, and 13 bases lay between the germline ends. The CDR3 extends over 15 amino acids. Germline CDR1 reads GTSNPN; CDR2 reads SVGIG (reference sequence). These data are taken from a study of beta chain features in type 1 diabetes. General observations from the study: In every one of the four CD4+ subsets, TCRB CDR3s were moderately but significantly shorter in Type 1 diabetes patients.

Every isolated RNA sample was fully reverse transcribed, so sequencing captured expressed TCRB transcripts. Using immunoSEQ multiplex PCR, the repertoire was profiled, and TCRdb retains in-frame clones only, with some absent. The sample consists of 500,000 to 800,000 clones, about an eighth of them appearing once. V gene TRBV30 combines with J gene TRBJ1-5; D ambiguous. Sequenced: naive CD4+ T cells from blood. The receptor was isolated from a man aged 30-40 years with type 1 diabetes. The CDR3 nucleotides are TGTGCCTGGAGTGCCCAGACCGGTCCCAATCAGCCCCAGCATTTT. Encoded protein: CAWSAQTGPNQPQHF.